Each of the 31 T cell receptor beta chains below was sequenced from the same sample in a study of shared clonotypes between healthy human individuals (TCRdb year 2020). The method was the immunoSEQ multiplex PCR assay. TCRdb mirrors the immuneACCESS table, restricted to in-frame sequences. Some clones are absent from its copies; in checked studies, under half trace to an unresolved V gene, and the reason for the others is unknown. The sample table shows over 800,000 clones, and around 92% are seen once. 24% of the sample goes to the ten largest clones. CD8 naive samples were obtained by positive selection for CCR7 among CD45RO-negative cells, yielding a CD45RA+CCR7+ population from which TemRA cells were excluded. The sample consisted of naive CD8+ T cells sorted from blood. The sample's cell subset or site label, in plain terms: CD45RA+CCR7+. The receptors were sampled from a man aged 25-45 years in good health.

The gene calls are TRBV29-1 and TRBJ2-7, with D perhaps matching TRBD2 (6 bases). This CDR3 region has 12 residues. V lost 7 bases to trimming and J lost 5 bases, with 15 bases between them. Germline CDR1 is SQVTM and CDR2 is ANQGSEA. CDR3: CSAHGGLNEQYF. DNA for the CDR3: TGCAGCGCCCACGGGGGACTCAACGAGCAGTACTTC.

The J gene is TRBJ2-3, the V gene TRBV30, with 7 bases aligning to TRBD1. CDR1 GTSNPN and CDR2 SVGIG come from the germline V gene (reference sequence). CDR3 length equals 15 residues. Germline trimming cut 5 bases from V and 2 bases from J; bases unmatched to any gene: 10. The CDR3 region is CAWGLEGQFTDTQYF. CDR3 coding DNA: TGTGCCTGGGGTCTCGAGGGACAGTTCACAGATACGCAGTATTTT.

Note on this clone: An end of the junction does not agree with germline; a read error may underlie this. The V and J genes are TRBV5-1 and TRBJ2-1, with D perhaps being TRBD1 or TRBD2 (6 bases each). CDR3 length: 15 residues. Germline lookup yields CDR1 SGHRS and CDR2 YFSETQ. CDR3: CASCLGGTPGEEQFF. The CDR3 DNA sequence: TGCGCCAGCTGCTTAGGGGGGACTCCAGGGGAGGAGCAGTTCTTC.

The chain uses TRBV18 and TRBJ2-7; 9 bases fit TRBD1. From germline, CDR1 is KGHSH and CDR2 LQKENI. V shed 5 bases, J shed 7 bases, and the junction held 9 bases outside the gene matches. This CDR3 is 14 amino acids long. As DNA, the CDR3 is TGTGCCAGCTCATCGACAGGGGGAATATTGGAGCAGTACTTC. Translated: CASSSTGGILEQYF. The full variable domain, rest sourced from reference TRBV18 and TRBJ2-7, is NAGVMQNPRHLVRRRGQEARLRCSPMKGHSHVYWYRQLPEEGLKFMVYLQKENIIDESGMPKERFSAEFPKEGPSILRIQQVVRGDSAAYFCASSSTGGILEQYFGPGTRLTVT.

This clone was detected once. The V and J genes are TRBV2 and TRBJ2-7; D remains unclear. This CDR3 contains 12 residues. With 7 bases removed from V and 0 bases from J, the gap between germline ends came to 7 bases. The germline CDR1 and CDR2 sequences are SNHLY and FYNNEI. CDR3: CASKPSSYEQYF. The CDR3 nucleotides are TGTGCCAGCAAACCGAGCTCCTACGAGCAGTACTTC.

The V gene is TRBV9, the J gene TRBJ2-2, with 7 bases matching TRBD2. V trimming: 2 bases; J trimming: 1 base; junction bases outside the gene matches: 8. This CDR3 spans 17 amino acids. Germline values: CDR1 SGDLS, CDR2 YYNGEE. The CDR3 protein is CASSVPLWEGNTGELFF. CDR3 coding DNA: TGTGCCAGCAGCGTCCCTTTGTGGGAGGGGAACACCGGGGAGCTGTTTTTT.

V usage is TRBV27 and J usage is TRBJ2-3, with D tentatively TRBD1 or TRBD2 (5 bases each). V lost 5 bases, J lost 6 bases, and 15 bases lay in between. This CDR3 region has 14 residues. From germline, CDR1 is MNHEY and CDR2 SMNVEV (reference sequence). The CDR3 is CASSRPGGVDTQYF. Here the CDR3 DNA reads TGTGCCAGCAGTCGACCTGGGGGAGTCGATACGCAGTATTTT.

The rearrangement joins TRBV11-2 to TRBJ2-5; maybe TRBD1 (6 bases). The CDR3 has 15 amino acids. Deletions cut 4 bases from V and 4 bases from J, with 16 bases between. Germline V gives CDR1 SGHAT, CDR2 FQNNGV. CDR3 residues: CASSSIPEGGETQYF. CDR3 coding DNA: TGTGCCAGCAGCTCGATCCCGGAAGGGGGAGAGACCCAGTACTTC.

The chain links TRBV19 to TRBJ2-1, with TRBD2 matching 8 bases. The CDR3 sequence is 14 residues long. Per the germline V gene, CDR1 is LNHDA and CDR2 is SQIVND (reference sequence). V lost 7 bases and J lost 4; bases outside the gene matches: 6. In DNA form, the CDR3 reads TGTGCCAGTAAGGAACTAGCGGAATACAATGAGCAGTTCTTC. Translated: CASKELAEYNEQFF.

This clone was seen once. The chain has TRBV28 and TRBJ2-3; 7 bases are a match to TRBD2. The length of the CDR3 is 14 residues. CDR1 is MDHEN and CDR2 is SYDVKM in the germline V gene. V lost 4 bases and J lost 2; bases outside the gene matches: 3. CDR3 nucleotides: TGTGCCAGCAGTTCTAGCGGTAACACAGATACGCAGTATTTT. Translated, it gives CASSSSGNTDTQYF.

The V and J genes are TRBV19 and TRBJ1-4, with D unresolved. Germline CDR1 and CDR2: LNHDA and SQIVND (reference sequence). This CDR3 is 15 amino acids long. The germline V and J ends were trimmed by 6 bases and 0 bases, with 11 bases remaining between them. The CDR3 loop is CASRYYLATNEKLFF. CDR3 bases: TGTGCCAGTAGATACTACCTAGCAACTAATGAAAAACTGTTTTTT.

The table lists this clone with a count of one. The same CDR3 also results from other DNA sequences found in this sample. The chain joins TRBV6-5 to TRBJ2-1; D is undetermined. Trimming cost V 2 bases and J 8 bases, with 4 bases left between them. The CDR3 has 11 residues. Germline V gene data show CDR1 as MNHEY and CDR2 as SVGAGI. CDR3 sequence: CASSYGYEQFF. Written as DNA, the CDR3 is TGTGCCAGCAGTTACGGCTATGAGCAGTTCTTC.

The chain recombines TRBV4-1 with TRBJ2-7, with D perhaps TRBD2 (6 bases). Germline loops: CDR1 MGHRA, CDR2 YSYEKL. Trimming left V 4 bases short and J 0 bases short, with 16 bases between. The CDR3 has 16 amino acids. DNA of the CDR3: TGCGCCAGCAGCCTCTCGTTTAGCGGCCCCTCCTACGAGCAGTACTTC. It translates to CASSLSFSGPSYEQYF.

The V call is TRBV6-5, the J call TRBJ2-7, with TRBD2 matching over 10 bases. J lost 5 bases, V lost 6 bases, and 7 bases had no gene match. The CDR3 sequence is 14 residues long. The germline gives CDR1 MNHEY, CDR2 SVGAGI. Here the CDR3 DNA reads TGTGCCAGCAGACAGACTAGCGGGTTCCACGAGCAGTACTTC. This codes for CASRQTSGFHEQYF.

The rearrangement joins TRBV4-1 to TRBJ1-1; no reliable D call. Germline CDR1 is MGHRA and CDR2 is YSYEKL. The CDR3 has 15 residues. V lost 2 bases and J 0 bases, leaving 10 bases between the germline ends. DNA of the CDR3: TGCGCCAGCAGCCAATTGGGTATTATGAACACTGAAGCTTTCTTT. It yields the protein CASSQLGIMNTEAFF.

CDR3 coding DNA: TGTGCCAGCAGCGCGCAAGGGGCCGGGGAGCTGTTTTTT. It is translated as CASSAQGAGELFF. This chain links TRBV11-2 with TRBJ2-2; perhaps TRBD1 as D (5 bases). The CDR3 sequence is 13 residues long. Germline V gene sequence: CDR1 SGHAT, CDR2 FQNNGV. Trimming left V 5 bases short and J 6 bases short, with 10 bases between.

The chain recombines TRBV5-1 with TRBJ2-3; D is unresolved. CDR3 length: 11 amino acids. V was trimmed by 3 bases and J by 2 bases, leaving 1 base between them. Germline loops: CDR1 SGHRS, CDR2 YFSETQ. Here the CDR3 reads CASSYTDTQYF. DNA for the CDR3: TGCGCCAGCAGCTACACAGATACGCAGTATTTT.

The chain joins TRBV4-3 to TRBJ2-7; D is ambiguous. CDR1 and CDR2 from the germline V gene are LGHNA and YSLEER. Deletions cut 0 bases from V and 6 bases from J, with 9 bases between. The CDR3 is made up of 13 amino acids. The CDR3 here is CASSQDILAEQYF. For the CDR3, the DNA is TGCGCCAGCAGCCAAGATATATTGGCCGAGCAGTACTTC.

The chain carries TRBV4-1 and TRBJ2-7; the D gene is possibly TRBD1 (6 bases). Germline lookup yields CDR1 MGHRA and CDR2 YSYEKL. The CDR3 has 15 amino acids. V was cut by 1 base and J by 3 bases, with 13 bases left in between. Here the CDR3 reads CASSQVSQGLYEQYF. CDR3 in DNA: TGCGCCAGCAGCCAAGTGTCACAGGGCCTCTACGAGCAGTACTTC.

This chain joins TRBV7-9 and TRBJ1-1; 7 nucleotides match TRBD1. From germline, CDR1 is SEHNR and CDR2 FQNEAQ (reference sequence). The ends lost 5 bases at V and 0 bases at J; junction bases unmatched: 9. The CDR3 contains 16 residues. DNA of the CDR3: TGTGCCAGCAGCGCACGACAGGGTGCATTGAACACTGAAGCTTTCTTT. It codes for CASSARQGALNTEAFF.

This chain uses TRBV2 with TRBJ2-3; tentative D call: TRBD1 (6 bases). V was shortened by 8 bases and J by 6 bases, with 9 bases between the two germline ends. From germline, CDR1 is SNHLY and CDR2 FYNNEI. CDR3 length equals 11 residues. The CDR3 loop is CASSQGDTQYF. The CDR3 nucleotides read TGTGCCAGCTCCCAGGGGGATACGCAGTATTTT.

This CDR3 is CASSLLAGKHEQYF. Here the CDR3 DNA reads TGTGCCAGCAGCTTACTAGCGGGAAAACACGAGCAGTACTTC. This chain joins TRBV27 and TRBJ2-7, with 10 nucleotides matching TRBD2. Germline CDR1 and CDR2: MNHEY and SMNVEV (reference sequence). The CDR3 has 14 amino acids. V lost 6 bases, J lost 5 bases, and 7 bases stayed unmatched.

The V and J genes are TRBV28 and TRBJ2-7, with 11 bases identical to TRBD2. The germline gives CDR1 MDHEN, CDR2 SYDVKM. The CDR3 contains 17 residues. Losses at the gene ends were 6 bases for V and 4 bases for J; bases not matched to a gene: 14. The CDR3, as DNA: TGTGCCAGCAGCCGTTCGTCGACTAGCGGGATCGCGTACGAGCAGTACTTC. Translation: CASSRSSTSGIAYEQYF. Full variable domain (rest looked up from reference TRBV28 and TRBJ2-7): DVKVTQSSRYLVKRTGEKVFLECVQDMDHENMFWYRQDPGLGLRLIYFSYDVKMKEKGDIPEGYSVSREKKERFSLILESASTNQTSMYLCASSRSSTSGIAYEQYFGPGTRLTVT.

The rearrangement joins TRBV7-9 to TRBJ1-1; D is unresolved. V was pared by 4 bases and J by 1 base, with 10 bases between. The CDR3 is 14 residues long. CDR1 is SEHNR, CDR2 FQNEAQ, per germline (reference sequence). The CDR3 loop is CASSSLGTNTEAFF. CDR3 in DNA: TGTGCCAGCAGCTCCCTTGGCACGAACACTGAAGCTTTCTTT.

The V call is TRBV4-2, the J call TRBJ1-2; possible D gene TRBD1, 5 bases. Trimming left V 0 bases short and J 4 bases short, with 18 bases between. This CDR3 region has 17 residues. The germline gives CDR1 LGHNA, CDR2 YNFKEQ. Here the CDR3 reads CASSQEWGLTRAYGYTF. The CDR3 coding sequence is TGTGCCAGCAGCCAAGAATGGGGACTGACCCGAGCCTATGGCTACACCTTC.

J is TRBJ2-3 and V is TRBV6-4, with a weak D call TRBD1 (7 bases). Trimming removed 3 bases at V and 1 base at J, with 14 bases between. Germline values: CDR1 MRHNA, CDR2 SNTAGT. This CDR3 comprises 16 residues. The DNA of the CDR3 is TGTGCCAGCAGTGAAACTGGAGGGGGCGGCACAGATACGCAGTATTTT. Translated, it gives CASSETGGGGTDTQYF.

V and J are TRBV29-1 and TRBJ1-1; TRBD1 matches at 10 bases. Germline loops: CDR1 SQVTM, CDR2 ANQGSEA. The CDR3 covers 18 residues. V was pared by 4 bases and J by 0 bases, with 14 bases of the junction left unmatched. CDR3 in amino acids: CSVGEDIKGQGLNTEAFF. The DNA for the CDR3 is TGCAGCGTTGGTGAAGATATTAAGGGACAGGGGCTGAACACTGAAGCTTTCTTT. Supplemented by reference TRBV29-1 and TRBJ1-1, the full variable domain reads SAVISQKPSRDICQRGTSLTIQCQVDSQVTMMFWYRQQPGQSLTLIATANQGSEATYESGFVIDKFPISRPNLTFSTLTVSNMSPEDSSIYLCSVGEDIKGQGLNTEAFFGQGTRLTVV.

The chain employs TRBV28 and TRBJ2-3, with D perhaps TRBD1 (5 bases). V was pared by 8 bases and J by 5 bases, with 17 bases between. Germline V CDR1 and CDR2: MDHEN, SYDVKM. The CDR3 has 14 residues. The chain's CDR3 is CASRRHSRGDTQYF. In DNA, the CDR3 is TGTGCCAGCCGTAGGCATTCAAGGGGAGATACGCAGTATTTT.

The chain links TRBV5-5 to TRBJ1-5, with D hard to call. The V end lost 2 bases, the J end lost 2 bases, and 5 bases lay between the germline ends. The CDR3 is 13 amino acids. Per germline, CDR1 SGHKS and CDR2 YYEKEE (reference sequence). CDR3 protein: CASSLRGNQPQHF. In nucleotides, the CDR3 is TGTGCCAGCAGCTTAAGGGGCAATCAGCCCCAGCATTTT.

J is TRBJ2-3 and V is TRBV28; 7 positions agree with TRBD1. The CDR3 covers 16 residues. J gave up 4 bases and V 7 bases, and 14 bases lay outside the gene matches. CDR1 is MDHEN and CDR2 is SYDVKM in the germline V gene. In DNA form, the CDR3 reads TGTGCCAGCACATCAAGGGACAGCCTCTGGGCAGATACGCAGTATTTT. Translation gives CASTSRDSLWADTQYF.

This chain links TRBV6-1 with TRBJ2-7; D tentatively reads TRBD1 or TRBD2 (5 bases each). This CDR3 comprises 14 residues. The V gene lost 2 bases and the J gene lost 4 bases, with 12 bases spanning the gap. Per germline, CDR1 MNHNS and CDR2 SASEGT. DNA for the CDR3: TGTGCCAGCAGTGAATGGGGGTTTGCGTACGAGCAGTACTTC. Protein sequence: CASSEWGFAYEQYF.